This TCR beta chain emerged from a study of vaccination and CD4 T cells after COVID-19. Turning to the study itself: The convalescent population consisted of six males and four females, two of whom were of Hispanic ethnicity.

CDR3 length equals 14 residues. Per germline, CDR1 DFQATT and CDR2 SNEGSKA (reference sequence). As regards this clonotype: What it binds is not known.

With the Oncomine TCR Beta short-read assay, DNA from cultured CD4+ T cells was sequenced. Once CD4+ T cells had been cultured, genomic DNA was extracted from them. One entry per CDR3 protein results from TCRdb running MiXCR on the PCR reads. Here the sample spans 16,000 or so distinct CDR3 sequences, roughly 58% being singletons. Treatment noted: approximately 10-day PBMC culture with coronavirus spike peptide pools or control peptides (ViraFEST assay). Cultures of PBMCs, some 2 million per well, were set up with roughly 10 IU/ml IL-2 and 10 ug/ml peptide pools. Whole-study findings and limits: Only post-vaccination samples contained a median approximately 84% of the reactive clones in convalescent patients.

The rearrangement joins TRBV20-1 to TRBJ1-1; D gene uncertain. Sequenced sample: CD4+ T cells from blood, cultured in vitro. This TCR was sampled from a human donor who had recovered from COVID-19. The CDR3 sequence: CTCPSPAPWGEAFF. The CDR3 DNA sequence: TGCACCTGCCCTTCGCCGGCTCCCTGGGGTGAAGCTTTCTTT.